These T cell receptor beta chains were read from a single sample in a study of blood T cell repertoires in COVID-19. Produced via immunoSEQ multiplex PCR; TCRdb's table is partial and in-frame only. The table includes approximately 300,000 clones, under 90% detected once. The specimen sequenced was peripheral blood. These receptors all come from a woman aged 30 to 39 with COVID-19, enrolled during active disease. Each CDR3 is given with its conserved first and last residue. A D gene is named only where the DNA matches it firmly. A row's size may be missing; if present it is once, few, many or a size class.

cdr3_aa,cdr3_nt,clone_size,j_call,v_call,d_call
CASSDPLRSGGLYNEQFF,TGTGCCAGCAGTGACCCACTTAGGAGCGGGGGGCTATACAATGAGCAGTTCTTC,once,TRBJ2-1,TRBV6-4,TRBD2
CASSLGGTLSYNEQFF,TGTGCCAGCAGCTTGGGGGGGACACTTTCCTACAATGAGCAGTTCTTC,.,TRBJ2-1,TRBV5-4,.
CASSRGGNTEAFF,TGTGCCAGCAGCCGGGGAGGAAACACTGAAGCTTTCTTT,.,TRBJ1-1,TRBV28,.
CASSGQQLRNTEAFF,TGCGCCAGCTCGGGACAGCAGCTGAGGAACACTGAAGCTTTCTTT,.,TRBJ1-1,TRBV10-2,TRBD1
CASSDGGGYQPQHF,TGCGCCAGCAGTGATGGGGGGGGATATCAGCCCCAGCATTTT,.,TRBJ1-5,TRBV10-2,.
CASSRRDRGMNTEAFF,TGTGCCAGCTCACGACGGGACAGGGGAATGAACACTGAAGCTTTCTTT,.,TRBJ1-1,TRBV18,TRBD1
CASSLPADRVTYEQYF,TGCGCCAGCAGCTTGCCTGCCGACAGAGTAACCTACGAGCAGTACTTC,.,TRBJ2-7,TRBV5-1,.
CSVEEVSGYTF,TGCAGCGTGGAGGAAGTGAGTGGCTACACCTTC,.,TRBJ1-2,TRBV29-1,.
CASSADRETQYF,TGTGCCAGCAGCGCCGACAGGGAGACCCAGTACTTC,.,TRBJ2-5,TRBV4-2,.
CATKQDAIEKLFF,TGTGCCACCAAACAGGACGCAATTGAAAAACTGTTTTTT,.,TRBJ1-4,TRBV2,.
CASSLQDRGHVRYGYTF,TGTGCCAGCAGCTTGCAGGACAGGGGGCACGTTAGATATGGCTACACCTTC,.,TRBJ1-2,TRBV5-6,TRBD1
CASSDSVGGPFNEQFF,TGTGCCAGCAGTGACTCTGTGGGGGGGCCCTTCAATGAGCAGTTCTTC,.,TRBJ2-1,TRBV6-4,.
CATSDPGTGEGYTF,TGTGCCACCAGTGATCCCGGGACAGGTGAAGGCTACACCTTC,.,TRBJ1-2,TRBV24-1,TRBD1
CASLTLGGPQHF,TGTGCCAGCCTCACCTTGGGAGGTCCCCAGCATTTT,.,TRBJ1-5,TRBV12-3/TRBV12-4,.